The clone carrying this T cell receptor beta chain was detected only a few times. What it recognizes is unknown. These data originate in a study of T cell repertoires in cytomegalovirus infection. Study overall: CMV epitopes, recently identified HLA-C-restricted and well-studied HLA-B-restricted, were used. It can be stated that public TCR beta signatures indicated CMV infection as well as a matching HLA type. Study-level findings and limits: People with CMV and the relevant HLA were identified by cumulative public TCR beta family frequency. HLA-C-restricted CMV clonotypes gave the most frequent clonotype in two of eight donors.

The ends lost 7 bases at V and 4 bases at J; junction bases unmatched: 11. This CDR3 is built from 16 residues. Germline V CDR1 and CDR2: MNHNS, SASEGT. TCRdb recomputed calls from the reads with MiXCR, one row per CDR3 protein. The sample carries approximately 300,000 distinct CDR3 sequences, roughly 25% recorded once. The receptor was derived from a human donor in good health (CMV status not recorded). Some clones in this sample may be carry-over from other donors' samples. The input for sequencing was cultured PBMCs, taken from culture after CMV antigen stimulation. V usage is TRBV6-1 and J usage is TRBJ2-1, with 9 nucleotides matching TRBD2. The chain's CDR3 is CASKYLGLAGYNEQFF. Written as DNA, the CDR3 is TGTGCCAGCAAATATCTAGGGCTAGCGGGATACAATGAGCAGTTCTTC.